The 17 T cell receptor beta chains given below trace back to one sample, sequenced in a study of CD8+CD57+ T cells in acquired aplastic anemia. Patients included in sequencing had previously demonstrated CD8+CD57+ cell expansion by flow cytometry. According to the study, genomic DNA was the template for TCR beta VDJ and CDR3 profiling. TCRdb called the reads again in MiXCR, with one record for every CDR3 protein. Among roughly 500,000 distinct CDR3 sequences, more than 25% were seen once, and the ten largest hold around 0.82%. Specimen: sorted CD4+, CD8+, or CD8+CD57+ T cells (not recorded which) from PBMCs. Every receptor here comes from a human donor with aplastic anemia.

The chain couples TRBV15 to TRBJ2-1; 11 nucleotides line up with TRBD1. The CDR3 spans 14 residues. Looked up from germline, CDR1 is LNHNV and CDR2 is YYDKDF (reference sequence). With 7 bases clipped from V and 6 bases from J, the junction kept 5 bases outside the gene matches. In DNA, the CDR3 is TGTGCCACCATCGGGACAGGGGGGAGCAATGAGCAGTTCTTC. Its translation is CATIGTGGSNEQFF.

This clonotype was picked up a small number of times. The V gene is TRBV7-3, the J gene TRBJ2-1; D is possibly TRBD2 (5 bases). Germline-derived CDR1 and CDR2 are SGHTA and FQGTGA. Trimming took off 2 bases at V and 3 bases at J, with 11 bases between the two ends. This CDR3 region has 15 residues. The CDR3 coding sequence is TGTGCCAGCAGCTTATCGGGGTCACACTACAATGAGCAGTTCTTC. This encodes CASSLSGSHYNEQFF.

This clonotype was counted at least ten times. The chain employs TRBV20-1 and TRBJ2-3; TRBD2 aligns across 9 bases. Germline-derived CDR1 and CDR2 are DFQATT and SNEGSKA (reference sequence). With 1 base clipped from V and 5 bases from J, the junction kept 4 bases outside the gene matches. The CDR3 runs to 14 residues. The CDR3 reads CSARASGVGDTQYF. In DNA form, the CDR3 reads TGCAGTGCTAGAGCTAGCGGGGTAGGAGATACGCAGTATTTT.

This clonotype was detected ten times or more. The J gene is TRBJ2-3, the V gene TRBV4-2, with TRBD2 as a possible D gene (5 bases). Trimming removed 3 bases at V and 1 base at J, with 17 bases between. CDR1 and CDR2 (germline): LGHNA, YNFKEQ. The CDR3 consists of 17 residues. The CDR3 protein is CASSQRLVAGRTDTQYF. The CDR3 nucleotides read TGTGCCAGCAGCCAGAGGCTTGTCGCGGGTCGCACAGATACGCAGTATTTT.

Turning to this clonotype: One junction end disagrees with the germline gene, perhaps due to a read error. This chain connects TRBV25-1 to TRBJ1-4; 7 bases are a match to TRBD1. This CDR3 contains 15 residues. Germline V gives CDR1 MGHDK, CDR2 SYGVNS. Here the CDR3 DNA reads TGTGCCAGCAGCCGGAGGGGGCGAACTAGTGAAAAACTGTTTTTT. It yields the protein CASSRRGRTSEKLFF.

This chain uses TRBV2 with TRBJ2-1, with D unresolved. Germline V lookup: CDR1 SNHLY, CDR2 FYNNEI. V was pared by 7 bases and J by 3 bases, with 10 bases between. The CDR3 loop spans 13 amino acids. CDR3 sequence: CASKGMIYNEQFF. The DNA of the CDR3 is TGTGCCAGCAAGGGAATGATCTACAATGAGCAGTTCTTC.

The gene calls are TRBV7-4 and TRBJ1-1, with D maybe TRBD1 (5 bases). V was cut by 6 bases and J by 3 bases, with 17 bases left in between. Germline lookup yields CDR1 SGHVT and CDR2 SQSDAQ. The CDR3 loop spans 15 amino acids. The CDR3 sequence is CASSLPAGRDTEAFF. CDR3 bases: TGTGCCAGCAGTCTTCCTGCGGGCAGGGACACTGAAGCTTTCTTT.

This clonotype has more than one count but fewer than ten. This sequence joins TRBV6-5 and TRBJ2-6, with D possibly TRBD1 on 5 matching bases. With 6 bases removed from V and 4 bases from J, the gap between germline ends came to 13 bases. Germline values: CDR1 MNHEY, CDR2 SVGAGI. CDR3 length: 15 amino acids. CDR3 in DNA: TGTGCCAGCAGCAAGACAGTAAACGGGGCCAACGTCCTGACTTTC. This translates into CASSKTVNGANVLTF.

The V gene is TRBV3-1, the J gene TRBJ2-1; tentatively, D is TRBD1 (5 bases). V was cut by 1 base and J by 10 bases, with 14 bases left in between. Per the germline V gene, CDR1 is LGHDT and CDR2 is YNNKEL (reference sequence). The CDR3 runs to 14 residues. The CDR3 coding sequence is TGTGCCAGCAGCCAAGCGGCAGGGCCTCGCGAGCAGTTCTTC. It yields the protein CASSQAAGPREQFF.

This clonotype appeared once. The chain combines TRBV9 with TRBJ1-4; D unresolved. Between the trimmed V and J ends, which lost 3 bases and 10 bases, there was a span of 7 bases. This CDR3 comprises 11 residues. The germline gives CDR1 SGDLS, CDR2 YYNGEE. CDR3 sequence reads: CASSAAGKLFF. The DNA for the CDR3 is TGTGCCAGCAGCGCCGCCGGAAAACTGTTTTTT. Full variable domain (rest looked up from reference TRBV9 and TRBJ1-4): DSGVTQTPKHLITATGQRVTLRCSPRSGDLSVYWYQQSLDQGLQFLIQYYNGEERAKGNILERFSAQQFPDLHSELNLSSLELGDSALYFCASSAAGKLFFGSGTQLSVL.

Points on this clonotype: A read error may account for a junction end that differs from germline. V and J are TRBV4-3 and TRBJ1-1; D is undetermined. The CDR3 consists of 12 residues. CDR1 and CDR2 from the germline V gene are LGHNA and YSLEER. The DNA for the CDR3 is TGCGCCAGCAACACCGGGAACACTGAAGCTCTCTTT. This translates into CASNTGNTEALF.

Regarding this clonotype: This may be a read error: a much more frequent sequence differs by one nucleotide. This chain uses TRBV11-2 with TRBJ2-3; D is perhaps TRBD2 (5 bases). The germline V gene encodes CDR1 SGHAT and CDR2 FQNNGV. CDR3 length: 14 amino acids. V lost 1 base and J 6 bases, leaving 11 bases between the germline ends. The CDR3 reads CASSLAKAVDTQYF. The CDR3 DNA follows: TGTGCCAGCAGCTTAGCCAAAGCGGTGGATACGCAGTATTTT.

A note on this clonotype: A much larger clonotype is one base distant, so this may be a read error. The chain is built from TRBV5-1 and TRBJ2-7; 8 positions match TRBD1. This CDR3 is 15 amino acids long. Germline V gene sequence: CDR1 SGHRS, CDR2 YFSETQ. The DNA for the CDR3 is TGCGCCAGCAGCTTAAGTACCAGGGGGCCTTACGGGCAGTACTTC. Its protein product is CASSLSTRGPYGQYF.

CDR3 DNA: TGTGCCAGTATTCCCGGGACAGGTTATGGTGATCAGCCCCAGCATTTT. This sequence encodes CASIPGTGYGDQPQHF. The rearrangement links TRBV19 to TRBJ1-5; 8 bases agree with TRBD1. CDR3 length equals 16 residues. In germline, CDR1 is LNHDA, CDR2 SQIVND (reference sequence). J lost 5 bases, V lost 7 bases, and 13 bases had no gene match.

V usage is TRBV20-1 and J usage is TRBJ2-3; D possibly corresponds to TRBD1 (7 bases). Germline CDR1 DFQATT, CDR2 SNEGSKA (reference sequence). The CDR3 covers 11 residues. Deletions cut 7 bases from V and 4 bases from J, with 9 bases between. CDR3 nucleotide sequence: TGCAGTGTCAGGGGGGCAGATACGCAGTATTTT. Its translation is CSVRGADTQYF.

The rearrangement links TRBV12-3 or TRBV12-4 to TRBJ1-3; D might be TRBD1 (5 bases). This CDR3 has 15 amino acids. The V end was cut by 4 bases, the J end by 2 bases, with 12 bases between. CDR3 amino acids: CASSSTPGPGNTIYF. CDR3 coding DNA: TGTGCCAGCAGTTCGACTCCGGGGCCTGGAAACACCATATATTTT.

V and J are TRBV24-1 and TRBJ2-5, with 9 bases aligning to TRBD1. Germline lookup yields CDR1 KGHDR and CDR2 SFDVKD. V was pared by 2 bases and J by 5 bases, with 5 bases of the junction left unmatched. The CDR3 sequence is 15 residues long. CDR3 loop: CATSDSGQGQETQYF. The CDR3 DNA is TGTGCCACCAGTGATTCTGGACAGGGGCAGGAGACCCAGTACTTC.